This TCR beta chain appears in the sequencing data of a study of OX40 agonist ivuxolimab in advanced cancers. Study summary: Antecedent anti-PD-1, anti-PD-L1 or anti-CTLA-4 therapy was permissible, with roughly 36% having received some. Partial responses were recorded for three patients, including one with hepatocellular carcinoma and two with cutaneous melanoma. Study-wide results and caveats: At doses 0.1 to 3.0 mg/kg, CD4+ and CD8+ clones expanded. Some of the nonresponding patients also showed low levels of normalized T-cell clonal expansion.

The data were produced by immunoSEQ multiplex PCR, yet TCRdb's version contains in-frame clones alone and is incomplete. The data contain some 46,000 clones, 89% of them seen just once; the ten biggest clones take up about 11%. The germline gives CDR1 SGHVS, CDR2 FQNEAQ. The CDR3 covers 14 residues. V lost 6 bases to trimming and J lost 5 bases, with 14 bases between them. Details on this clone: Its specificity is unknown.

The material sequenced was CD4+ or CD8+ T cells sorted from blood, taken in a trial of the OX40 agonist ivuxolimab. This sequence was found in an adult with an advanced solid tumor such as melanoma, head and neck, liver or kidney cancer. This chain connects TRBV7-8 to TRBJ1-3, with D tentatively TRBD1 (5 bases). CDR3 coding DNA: TGTGCCAGCAGGAAGAACAGGCATAGAAACACCATATATTTT. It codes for CASRKNRHRNTIYF. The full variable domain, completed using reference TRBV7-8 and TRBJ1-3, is GAGVSQSPRYKVAKRGQDVALRCDPISGHVSLFWYQQALGQGPEFLTYFQNEAQLDKSGLPSDRFFAERPEGSVSTLKIQRTQQEDSAVYLCASRKNRHRNTIYFGEGSWLTVV.